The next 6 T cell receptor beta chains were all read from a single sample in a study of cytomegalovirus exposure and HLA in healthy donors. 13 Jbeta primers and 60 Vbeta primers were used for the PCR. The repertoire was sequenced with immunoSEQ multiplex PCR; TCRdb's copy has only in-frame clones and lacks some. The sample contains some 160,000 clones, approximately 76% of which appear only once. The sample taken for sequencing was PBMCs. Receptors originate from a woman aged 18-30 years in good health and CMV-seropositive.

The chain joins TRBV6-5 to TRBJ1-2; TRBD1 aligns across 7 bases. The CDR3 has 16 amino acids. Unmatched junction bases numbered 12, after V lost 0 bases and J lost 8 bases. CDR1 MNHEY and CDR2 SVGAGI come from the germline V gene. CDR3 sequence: CASSYSTGLSSGGYTF. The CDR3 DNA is TGTGCCAGCAGTTACTCGACAGGGTTATCCTCGGGGGGCTACACCTTC.

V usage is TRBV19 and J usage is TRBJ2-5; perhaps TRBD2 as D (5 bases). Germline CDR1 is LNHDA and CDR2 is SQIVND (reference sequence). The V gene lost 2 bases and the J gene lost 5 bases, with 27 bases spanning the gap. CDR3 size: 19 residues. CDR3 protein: CASSIKVRDPGLKGETQYF. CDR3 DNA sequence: TGTGCCAGTAGTATAAAGGTCCGGGATCCGGGCCTCAAAGGGGAGACCCAGTACTTC.

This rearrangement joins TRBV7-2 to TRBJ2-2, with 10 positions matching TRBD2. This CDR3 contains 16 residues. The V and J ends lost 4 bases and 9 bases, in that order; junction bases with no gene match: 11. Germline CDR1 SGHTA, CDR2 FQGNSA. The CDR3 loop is CASSSSPSGGARELFF. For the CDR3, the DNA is TGTGCCAGCAGCTCCTCCCCGAGCGGGGGGGCCCGGGAGCTGTTTTTT.

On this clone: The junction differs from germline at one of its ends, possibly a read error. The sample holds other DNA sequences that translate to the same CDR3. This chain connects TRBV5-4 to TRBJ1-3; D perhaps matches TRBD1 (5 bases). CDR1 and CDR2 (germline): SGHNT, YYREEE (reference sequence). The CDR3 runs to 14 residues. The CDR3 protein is CASSPPGEGNTIYF. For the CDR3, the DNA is TGCGCCAGCAGCCCGCCGGGAGAGGGGAACACCATATATTTT.

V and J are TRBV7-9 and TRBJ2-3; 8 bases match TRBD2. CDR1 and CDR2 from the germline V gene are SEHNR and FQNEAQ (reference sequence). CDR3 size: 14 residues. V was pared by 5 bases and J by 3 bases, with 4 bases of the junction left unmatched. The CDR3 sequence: CASSSSGVTDTQYF. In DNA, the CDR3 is TGTGCCAGCAGCAGTAGCGGGGTGACAGATACGCAGTATTTT. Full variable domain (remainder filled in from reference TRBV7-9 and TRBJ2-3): DTGVSQNPRHKITKRGQNVTFRCDPISEHNRLYWYRQTLGQGPEFLTYFQNEAQLEKSRLLSDRFSAERPKGSFSTLEIQRTEQGDSAMYLCASSSSGVTDTQYFGPGTRLTVL.

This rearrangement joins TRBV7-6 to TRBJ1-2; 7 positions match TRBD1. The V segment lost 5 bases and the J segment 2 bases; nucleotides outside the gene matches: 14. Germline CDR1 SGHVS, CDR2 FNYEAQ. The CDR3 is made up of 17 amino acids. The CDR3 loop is CASSPNFARGFNYGYTF. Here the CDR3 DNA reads TGTGCCAGCAGCCCGAACTTCGCCAGGGGGTTCAACTATGGCTACACCTTC. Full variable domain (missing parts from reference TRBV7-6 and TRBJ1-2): GAGVSQSPRYKVTKRGQDVALRCDPISGHVSLYWYRQALGQGPEFLTYFNYEAQQDKSGLPNDRFSAERPEGSISTLTIQRTEQRDSAMYRCASSPNFARGFNYGYTFGSGTRLTVV.